This entry describes one T cell receptor (beta chain). Antigen specificity is unknown. This specimen belongs to a study of blood T cells in healthy people across ages. Findings and limits, study-wide: Among T cells, TCR beta diversity per million cells dropped roughly linearly as age rose. Across samples, TCR beta diversity tracked strongly with naive T cell percentage.

The CDR3 extends over 15 amino acids. CDR1 is MNHEY, CDR2 SVGAGI, per germline. Germline trimming cut 4 bases from V and 5 bases from J; bases unmatched to any gene: 7. Sample-barcoded 5' priming and a J-beta primer mix drove a second PCR of about 6 to 12 cycles. A template-switch adaptor that had 12 random nucleotides put a tag on each cDNA molecule. MiXCR was run by TCRdb on the 5' RACE reads, yielding one entry per CDR3 protein. The sample consists of about 1.8 million distinct CDR3 sequences, 40% to 55% of them appearing once. Researchers report isolating at least 6 million PBMCs per sample. Sequenced sample: blood. V is TRBV6-5 and J is TRBJ1-1; TRBD1 matches at 10 bases. This receptor was obtained from a woman between 35 and 50 years old in good health. The CDR3 is CASSFSPDRGTEAFF. CDR3 DNA sequence: TGTGCCAGCAGTTTTAGCCCGGACAGGGGGACTGAAGCTTTCTTT.